This passage covers 20 T cell receptor beta chains from one sample sequenced in a study of T cells in women clearing cervical HPV infection. The table came from immunoSEQ multiplex PCR; TCRdb's copy has only in-frame clones and leaves some out. The specimen's table records 15,000 to 20,000 clones. The material sequenced was blood buffy coat. Every receptor here comes from a woman aged 18 to 75 with a cervical HPV16 infection that either progressed to CIN3+ or cleared (not recorded which).

Notes on this clone: The sequence runs out 3 residues before the end of the CDR3; the remainder is reconstructed from the germline J gene. V and J are TRBV2 and TRBJ1-5; 7 bases fit TRBD1. The junction had 10 bases not matched to a gene; V was cut back by 9 bases and J by 5 bases. The germline gives CDR1 SNHLY, CDR2 FYNNEI. CDR3 length equals 14 residues. CDR3 bases read: TGTGCCAGTCGCGGAGGGGGCTCGGATCAGCCC. Translation gives CASRGGGSDQP. The CDR3, in full, reads CASRGGGSDQPQHF.

The part of the CDR3 DNA that was read is TGCGCCAGCAGCTTAACAGGGGGAAACACTGAA. Translation: CASSLTGGNTE. The complete CDR3 reads CASSLTGGNTEAFF. J is TRBJ1-1 and V is TRBV5-1; TRBD1 agrees at 8 bases. The read is 3 residues too short to cover the CDR3 end, so that end is filled in from the germline J gene. CDR1 and CDR2 (germline): SGHRS, YFSETQ. The CDR3 loop spans 14 amino acids. V lost 2 bases, J lost 2 bases, and 2 bases stayed unmatched.

For this clone: The missing CDR3 end, 3 residues past where the read stops, is filled in from the germline J gene. This specimen includes other DNA sequences encoding the same CDR3. The chain recombines TRBV5-4 with TRBJ1-3, with D possibly TRBD1 on 5 matching bases. The CDR3 is made up of 14 amino acids. Trimming took off 5 bases at V and 2 bases at J, with 11 bases between the two ends. Germline lookup yields CDR1 SGHNT and CDR2 YYREEE (reference sequence). CDR3 DNA (partial): TGTGCCAGCAGACGGGCAGGGCCTGGAAACACC. Residues: CASRRAGPGNT. The whole CDR3 protein is CASRRAGPGNTIYF.

Of note for this clone: Read sequence stops 3 residues before the CDR3 end, and the germline J gene provides the missing end. The chain carries TRBV30 and TRBJ1-2; the D gene is possibly TRBD1 (5 bases). The CDR3 is 12 residues long. Germline CDR1 is GTSNPN and CDR2 is SVGIG (reference sequence). The DNA read from the CDR3 is TGTGCCTGGACCCCCCGGGGGGATACC. The encoded protein is CAWTPRGDT. From start to end, the CDR3 is CAWTPRGDTYTF. Full variable domain (remainder filled in from reference TRBV30 and TRBJ1-2): SQTIHQWPATLVQPVGSPLSLECTVEGTSNPNLYWYRQAAGRGLQLLFYSVGIGQISSEVPQNLSASRPQDRQFILSSKKLLLSDSGFYLCAWTPRGDTYTFGSGTRLTVV.

Concerning this clone: The read gets to within 3 residues of the CDR3 end, and the germline J gene fills in the rest. V is TRBV3-1 (or the pseudogene TRBV3-2) and J is TRBJ1-6; D gene ambiguous. Germline CDR1 and CDR2: LGHDT and YNNKEL (reference sequence). The V end lost 1 base, the J end lost 8 bases, and 12 bases lay between the germline ends. The CDR3 consists of 15 residues. The CDR3 loop is CASSQGLSRDSPLHF. The sequenced CDR3 bases are TGTGCCAGCAGCCAAGGGCTGTCGAGGGATTCACCC.

Turning to this clone: The CDR3 goes on 3 residues after the read ends, and that part is filled in from the germline J gene. The chain combines TRBV7-2 with TRBJ1-2; 9 nucleotides match TRBD1. The CDR3 runs 15 residues. Germline values: CDR1 SGHTA, CDR2 FQGNSA. The CDR3: CASSSQIQGARGYTF. The DNA read from the CDR3 is TGTGCCAGCAGCTCTCAAATACAGGGGGCGCGGGGC.

Points on this clone: One end of the junction is discordant with germline, which a read error may explain. CDR3 amino acids: CTSSVQDEQYF. CDR3 bases read: TGTACCAGCTCAGTTCAGGACGAG. The chain employs TRBV18 and TRBJ2-7, with D uncertain. The read finishes 3 residues shy of the CDR3 end, and the germline J gene is used to complete it. CDR3 size: 11 residues. Germline V gives CDR1 KGHSH, CDR2 LQKENI. Full variable domain (outside the CDR3, taken from reference TRBV18 and TRBJ2-7): NAGVMQNPRHLVRRRGQEARLRCSPMKGHSHVYWYRQLPEEGLKFMVYLQKENIIDESGMPKERFSAEFPKEGPSILRIQQVVRGDSAAYFCTSSVQDEQYFGPGTRLTVT.

The CDR3 loop is CASRLAGPDTQYF. The covered CDR3 bases are TGTGCCAGTAGGCTAGCGGGGCCAGATACG. The V and J genes are TRBV19 and TRBJ2-3; 9 bases map to TRBD2. The read terminates 3 residues ahead of where the CDR3 ends, so the germline J gene completes it. This CDR3 spans 13 amino acids. Germline lookup yields CDR1 LNHDA and CDR2 SQIVND (reference sequence). The trim removed 6 bases at V and 4 bases at J, leaving 2 bases unmatched.

CDR3 DNA, as far as it was read: TGTGCCAGCAGCTTCACAAAAGGC. It yields the protein CASSFTKG. The CDR3 reads in full as CASSFTKGYTF. The chain has TRBV5-6 and TRBJ1-2, with D uncertain. The read ends 3 residues shy of where the CDR3 ends; the end is completed using the germline J gene. The CDR3 has 11 residues. Germline loops: CDR1 SGHDT, CDR2 YYEEEE.

Notes on this clone: The sequence runs out 3 residues before the end of the CDR3; the remainder is reconstructed from the germline J gene. The V call is TRBV7-8, the J call TRBJ1-4; D perhaps matches TRBD1 (5 bases). The V end was cut by 1 base, the J end by 2 bases, with 8 bases between. The CDR3 extends over 15 amino acids. From germline, CDR1 is SGHVS and CDR2 FQNEAQ. The sequenced CDR3 bases are TGTGCCAGCAGCTTAGACAAGGGGACTAATGAAAAA. It specifies CASSLDKGTNEK. The CDR3 as a whole reads CASSLDKGTNEKLFF.

Worth noting for this clone: The observed sequence ends 3 residues before the CDR3 terminus, with the missing tail filled in from the germline J gene. This sequence joins TRBV20-1 and TRBJ2-7, with D maybe TRBD2 (5 bases). V dropped 5 bases and J dropped 2 bases, with 16 bases sitting between them. The CDR3 consists of 14 residues. Germline CDR1 and CDR2: DFQATT and SNEGSKA (reference sequence). CDR3 loop: CSAPSGAATYEQYF. The DNA read from the CDR3 is TGCAGTGCTCCGAGCGGTGCCGCGACCTACGAG.

Remarks on this clone: The read ends 3 residues before the CDR3 terminus; that terminus is restored from the germline J gene. The J gene is TRBJ2-3, the V gene TRBV30; 9 bases are a match to TRBD2. The germline V gene has CDR1 GTSNPN and CDR2 SVGIG (reference sequence). CDR3 length: 15 residues. V dropped 1 base and J dropped 3; count of bases not matched to a gene: 5. CDR3 DNA, as far as it was read: TGTGCCTGGAGTGGGCGGGGGGGGGTTACAGATACG. Its translation is CAWSGRGGVTDT. The entire CDR3 reads CAWSGRGGVTDTQYF.

A remark on this clone: The read ends 3 residues before the CDR3 terminus; that terminus is restored from the germline J gene. The chain joins TRBV18 to TRBJ2-2; 11 nucleotides align to TRBD2. The CDR3 runs 15 residues. V lost 6 bases and J lost 6; bases outside the gene matches: 6. Germline V lookup: CDR1 KGHSH, CDR2 LQKENI. The CDR3: CASSRGTSGAGELFF. The sequenced CDR3 bases are TGTGCCAGCTCCCGGGGGACTAGCGGCGCCGGGGAG.

Regarding this clone: The sequenced fragment ends 3 residues before the CDR3 boundary, so the rest is inferred from the germline J gene. The chain carries TRBV5-1 and TRBJ1-1, with D possibly TRBD1 on 5 matching bases. CDR3 length: 15 residues. Per the germline V gene, CDR1 is SGHRS and CDR2 is YFSETQ. V shed 4 bases and J shed 1 base, with 14 bases lying between them. The CDR3 reads CASSPMAGRNTEAFF. The CDR3 bases that were read are TGCGCCAGCAGCCCCATGGCAGGGAGGAACACTGAA.

A note on this clone: Read sequence stops 3 residues before the CDR3 end, and the germline J gene provides the missing end. This chain joins TRBV19 and TRBJ1-2; no definite D call. Trimming cost V 5 bases and J 1 base, with 14 bases left between them. CDR1 is LNHDA and CDR2 is SQIVND in the germline V gene (reference sequence). This CDR3 has 15 residues. The covered CDR3 bases are TGTGCCAGTAGTGTGACACTCGAATATAACTATGGC. Translation: CASSVTLEYNYG. The whole CDR3 region reads CASSVTLEYNYGYTF.

Points on this clone: The read finishes 3 residues shy of the CDR3 end, and the germline J gene is used to complete it. The rearrangement links TRBV19 to TRBJ1-2; D may be TRBD1 (5 bases). The V gene's germline CDR1 is LNHDA and CDR2 SQIVND (reference sequence). The CDR3 is made up of 14 amino acids. The CDR3 loop is CASSIAGSSYDYTF. The covered CDR3 bases are TGTGCCAGTAGTATCGCAGGGAGCTCCTACGAC. Full variable domain (missing parts from reference TRBV19 and TRBJ1-2): DGGITQSPKYLFRKEGQNVTLSCEQNLNHDAMYWYRQDPGQGLRLIYYSQIVNDFQKGDIAEGYSVSREKKESFPLTVTSAQKNPTAFYLCASSIAGSSYDYTFGSGTRLTVV.

CDR3 bases read: TGTGCCAGCAGTCTAGAACAGGGAAACATT. This gives the protein CASSLEQGNI. The whole CDR3 protein is CASSLEQGNIQYF. The J gene is TRBJ2-4, the V gene TRBV2, with D possibly being TRBD1 (6 bases). The CDR3 extends 3 residues past the end of the read, so its final part is completed from the germline J gene. V lost 5 bases to trimming and J lost 6 bases, with 11 bases between them. This CDR3 has 13 amino acids. Germline V gives CDR1 SNHLY, CDR2 FYNNEI.

In regard to this clone: The read terminates 3 residues ahead of where the CDR3 ends, so the germline J gene completes it. V and J are TRBV7-2 and TRBJ2-1; 11 positions match TRBD2. The CDR3 consists of 15 residues. V lost 4 bases, J lost 4 bases, and 3 bases stayed unmatched. CDR1 is SGHTA and CDR2 is FQGNSA in the germline V gene. CDR3 amino acids: CASSSLAGEYNEQFF. The part of the CDR3 DNA that was read is TGTGCCAGCAGCTCACTAGCGGGGGAATACAATGAG.

CDR3 DNA (partial): TGTGCCAGCAGTGACAAGGGGAGCTCCTATAATTCACCC. Residues: CASSDKGSSYNSP. The whole CDR3 sequence is CASSDKGSSYNSPLHF. This chain uses TRBV6-4 with TRBJ1-6, with D possibly being TRBD1 (5 bases). Sequencing ends 3 residues short of the CDR3 end; the germline J gene provides the rest. V was shortened by 2 bases and J by 0 bases, with 8 bases between the two germline ends. Germline CDR1 reads MRHNA; CDR2 reads SNTAGT. The length of the CDR3 is 16 residues.

Details on this clone: The CDR3 end lies 3 residues beyond the end of the read and is filled in from the germline J gene. The chain is built from TRBV28 and TRBJ1-3, with D unclear. The germline V gene encodes CDR1 MDHEN and CDR2 SYDVKM. The CDR3 has 16 amino acids. Trimming pared 4 bases from V and 1 base from J, leaving 14 bases between. The covered CDR3 bases are TGTGCCAGCAGTTATCGCCGTAGGGCTTCTGGAAACACC. Translation: CASSYRRRASGNT. The complete CDR3 sequence is CASSYRRRASGNTIYF. The full variable domain, in which reference TRBV28 and TRBJ1-3 provide the parts outside the CDR3, is DVKVTQSSRYLVKRTGEKVFLECVQDMDHENMFWYRQDPGLGLRLIYFSYDVKMKEKGDIPEGYSVSREKKERFSLILESASTNQTSMYLCASSYRRRASGNTIYFGEGSWLTVV.